This T cell receptor beta chain was obtained from a study of response to subunit inactivated influenza vaccine. This clonotype appeared many times. The antigen remains undetermined. Study-wide points: Every seasonal influenza vaccination brings in few new T cells, the authors suggested.

The CDR3 totals 14 residues. CDR1 is KGHDR, CDR2 SFDVKD, per germline. V was pared by 5 bases and J by 8 bases, with 15 bases between. TCRdb passed the RT-PCR reads through MiXCR, listing each CDR3 protein once. The sample includes hundreds of thousands of distinct CDR3 sequences, 11% of them seen just once. This chain links TRBV24-1 with TRBJ2-1, with D perhaps given as TRBD1 or TRBD2 (5 bases each). The origin of this receptor is a man aged 45-65 years who received an inactivated influenza vaccine. The sequences come from PBMCs from blood, collected roughly 47 days after vaccination. The chain's CDR3 is CATSATVEGYEQFF. In nucleotides, the CDR3 is TGTGCCACCAGTGCAACGGTTGAGGGGTATGAGCAGTTCTTC.